These 23 T cell receptor beta chains share one sample of origin, sequenced in a study of blood T cell repertoires in COVID-19. TCRdb's table, derived via immunoSEQ multiplex PCR, lists solely in-frame clones and lacks some. The data contain around 140,000 clones, about 89% of them singletons. What was sequenced was peripheral blood. The receptor set was obtained from a man aged 45 to 65 with active or convalescent COVID-19.

V and J are TRBV28 and TRBJ1-5, with D tentatively TRBD1 (6 bases). This CDR3 has 15 amino acids. Germline assignment: CDR1 MDHEN and CDR2 SYDVKM. Trimming cost V 6 bases and J 4 bases, with 16 bases left between them. The CDR3 here is CASSLLQGTNQPQHF. The CDR3, as DNA: TGTGCCAGCAGCCTCCTACAGGGAACTAATCAGCCCCAGCATTTT.

CDR3 DNA: TGCAGCGTTGAAAGTATTTACAGCTACGAGCAGTACTTC. Its translation is CSVESIYSYEQYF. The chain employs TRBV29-1 and TRBJ2-7; D remains ambiguous. The germline V gene encodes CDR1 SQVTM and CDR2 ANQGSEA. V dropped 2 bases and J dropped 3 bases, with 11 bases sitting between them. The length of the CDR3 is 13 residues.

Here the CDR3 reads CASSPGTGNQPQHF. The CDR3, as DNA: TGTGCCAGCTCACCAGGGACAGGCAATCAGCCCCAGCATTTT. The chain employs TRBV18 and TRBJ1-5; the match to TRBD1 covers 7 bases. The CDR3 extends over 14 amino acids. The germline gives CDR1 KGHSH, CDR2 LQKENI. V lost 2 bases to trimming and J lost 2 bases; unmatched junction nucleotides: 0.

This chain connects TRBV3-1 (or the pseudogene TRBV3-2) to TRBJ2-2; 7 positions match TRBD1. This CDR3 is 14 amino acids long. Germline loops: CDR1 LGHDT, CDR2 YNNKEL (reference sequence). V lost 6 bases and J lost 3; bases outside the gene matches: 4. The CDR3 loop reads CASRQTGYTGELFF. The CDR3 DNA is TGTGCCAGCAGGCAGACAGGGTACACCGGGGAGCTGTTTTTT.

This clone was picked up one time. The chain recombines TRBV2 with TRBJ2-4; 10 bases line up with TRBD1. Trimming removed 7 bases from V and 12 bases from J; junction bases left unmatched: 6. CDR3 size: 12 residues. Germline CDR1 reads SNHLY; CDR2 reads FYNNEI. CDR3 sequence: CASIWDRGPQYF. CDR3 nucleotide sequence: TGTGCCAGCATTTGGGACAGGGGACCTCAGTACTTC.

The chain recombines TRBV19 with TRBJ1-6; D perhaps matches TRBD1 (6 bases). The V and J ends lost 5 bases and 6 bases respectively, with 17 bases between them. This CDR3 has 16 amino acids. Germline values: CDR1 LNHDA, CDR2 SQIVND (reference sequence). The CDR3 nucleotides read TGTGCCAGTAGTGACACCGGGACACGGCTTAATTCACCCCTCCACTTT. The encoded protein is CASSDTGTRLNSPLHF.

This clone is a singleton in its sample. The gene calls are TRBV7-8 and TRBJ1-1; TRBD1 matches at 7 bases. J gave up 1 base and V 5 bases, and 4 bases lay outside the gene matches. There are 14 residues in the CDR3. Germline V gene lookup returns CDR1 SGHVS and CDR2 FQNEAQ. CDR3 protein: CASSVRTGNTEAFF. The CDR3 DNA reads as TGTGCCAGCAGCGTAAGGACAGGGAACACTGAAGCTTTCTTT.

This chain links TRBV11-2 with TRBJ1-5; D ambiguous. This CDR3 is built from 13 residues. Trimming took off 10 bases at V and 2 bases at J, with 12 bases between the two ends. Looked up from germline, CDR1 is SGHAT and CDR2 is FQNNGV. This CDR3 is CAKGRVGNQPQHF. The DNA for the CDR3 is TGTGCCAAAGGGCGGGTGGGCAATCAGCCCCAGCATTTT.

V and J are TRBV9 and TRBJ1-1; TRBD1 agrees at 9 bases. This CDR3 comprises 14 residues. Germline CDR1 SGDLS, CDR2 YYNGEE. V lost 2 bases and J lost 5; bases outside the gene matches: 4. CDR3 region: CASSVTGGGTEAFF. The CDR3 DNA follows: TGTGCCAGCAGCGTTACAGGGGGCGGGACTGAAGCTTTCTTT.

This sequence joins TRBV6-2 or TRBV6-3 and TRBJ2-2; 8 nucleotides line up with TRBD1. The germline V gene has CDR1 MNHEY and CDR2 SVGEGT. After removal of 4 bases from V and 2 bases from J, the junction contained 3 bases not matched to a gene. CDR3 length: 15 residues. CDR3: CASSWDRPNTGELFF. Here the CDR3 DNA reads TGTGCCAGCAGTTGGGACAGGCCCAACACCGGGGAGCTGTTTTTT.

The chain carries TRBV11-3 and TRBJ2-6, with D unclear. Looked up from germline, CDR1 is SGHNT and CDR2 is YENEEA. The V and J ends lost 0 bases and 0 bases respectively, with 9 bases between them. This CDR3 is 17 amino acids long. CDR3 nucleotide sequence: TGTGCCAGCAGCTTAGACCAGAAACCCTCTGGGGCCAACGTCCTGACTTTC. Encoded protein: CASSLDQKPSGANVLTF.

The V call is TRBV11-2, the J call TRBJ2-5; 8 bases align to TRBD2. CDR3 length: 15 amino acids. V dropped 4 bases and J dropped 0; count of bases not matched to a gene: 4. Germline CDR1 is SGHAT and CDR2 is FQNNGV. This CDR3 reads CASSSLAGHQETQYF. The CDR3 nucleotides are TGTGCCAGCAGCTCCCTAGCGGGCCACCAAGAGACCCAGTACTTC.

In DNA, the CDR3 is TGTGCCAGCAGTGAGGGTCGAGCGGGGGAAGAGACCCAGTACTTC. Encoded protein: CASSEGRAGEETQYF. The V gene is TRBV2, the J gene TRBJ2-5; 8 bases map to TRBD2. From germline, CDR1 is SNHLY and CDR2 FYNNEI. Germline trimming cut 3 bases from V and 3 bases from J; bases unmatched to any gene: 6. The CDR3 has 15 amino acids.

In this sample, this clone turned up many times. V and J are TRBV14 and TRBJ2-7, with 8 bases fitting TRBD1. CDR1 and CDR2 (germline): SGHDN, FVKESK. The length of the CDR3 is 15 residues. The junction had 7 bases not matched to a gene; V was cut back by 4 bases and J by 2 bases. The CDR3 coding sequence is TGTGCCAGCAGCCGGACAGGGAGAGGCCCCTACGAGCAGTACTTC. This sequence encodes CASSRTGRGPYEQYF. Full variable domain (outside the CDR3, taken from reference TRBV14 and TRBJ2-7): EAGVTQFPSHSVIEKGQTVTLRCDPISGHDNLYWYRRVMGKEIKFLLHFVKESKQDESGMPNNRFLAERTGGTYSTLKVQPAELEDSGVYFCASSRTGRGPYEQYFGPGTRLTVT.

The gene calls are TRBV11-2 and TRBJ2-7, with 14 bases that match TRBD2. The CDR3 spans 16 residues. J was trimmed by 1 base and V by 5 bases; bases with no gene match: 4. CDR1 is SGHAT and CDR2 is FQNNGV in the germline V gene. CDR3 region: CASSGTSGSSSYEQYF. In DNA, the CDR3 is TGTGCCAGCAGCGGGACTAGCGGGAGTAGTTCCTACGAGCAGTACTTC.

This chain joins TRBV5-5 and TRBJ1-4, with 9 bases matching TRBD1. The J segment lost 8 bases and the V segment lost 5 bases, leaving 13 bases of the junction unmatched. This CDR3 is built from 16 residues. CDR1 and CDR2 from the germline V gene are SGHKS and YYEKEE (reference sequence). The CDR3 sequence: CASRLTPWDRDEKLFF. CDR3 nucleotide sequence: TGTGCCAGCAGGCTTACCCCGTGGGACAGGGACGAAAAACTGTTTTTT.

The chain employs TRBV6-5 and TRBJ2-7; the D is unclear. V lost 5 bases and J 2 bases, leaving 4 bases between the germline ends. The length of the CDR3 is 11 residues. The V gene's germline CDR1 is MNHEY and CDR2 SVGAGI. The CDR3 reads CASSLTYEQYF. The CDR3 DNA follows: TGTGCCAGCAGTCTTACCTACGAGCAGTACTTC.

This clone was seen a few times. V gene TRBV6-2 or TRBV6-3 combines with J gene TRBJ1-2; perhaps TRBD1 as D (6 bases). Germline V gene sequence: CDR1 MNHEY, CDR2 SVGEGT. The CDR3 totals 16 residues. Trimming shortened V by 5 bases and J by 4 bases, and 20 bases separated the two germline ends. CDR3: CASSLRNRVVIYGYTF. The CDR3 region has the DNA TGTGCCAGCAGTCTTCGAAACAGGGTTGTTATCTATGGCTACACCTTC.

This chain links TRBV5-1 with TRBJ2-3; TRBD1 might be the D (5 bases). With 6 bases removed from V and 4 bases from J, the gap between germline ends came to 27 bases. Germline V gene sequence: CDR1 SGHRS, CDR2 YFSETQ. The CDR3 contains 18 residues. The CDR3 nucleotides read TGCGCCAGCACCCGAAACCCGCCGCAGGGCGCGGTGGCAGATACGCAGTATTTT. It specifies CASTRNPPQGAVADTQYF. Based on the CDR3 plus reference TRBV5-1 and TRBJ2-3, the full variable domain is KAGVTQTPRYLIKTRGQQVTLSCSPISGHRSVSWYQQTPGQGLQFLFEYFSETQRNKGNFPGRFSGRQFSNSRSEMNVSTLELGDSALYLCASTRNPPQGAVADTQYFGPGTRLTVL.

The rearrangement links TRBV11-3 to TRBJ1-4; 7 bases line up with TRBD1. V lost 5 bases, J lost 3 bases, and 3 bases stayed unmatched. Germline V gives CDR1 SGHNT, CDR2 YENEEA. The CDR3 runs 14 residues. CDR3 sequence: CASSAGTANEKLFF. The CDR3 region has the DNA TGTGCCAGCAGCGCCGGGACAGCTAATGAAAAACTGTTTTTT. The whole variable domain, filled in from reference TRBV11-3 and TRBJ1-4, reads EAGVVQSPRYKIIEKKQPVAFWCNPISGHNTLYWYLQNLGQGPELLIRYENEEAVDDSQLPKDRFSAERLKGVDSTLKIQPAELGDSAVYLCASSAGTANEKLFFGSGTQLSVL.

The chain has TRBV7-2 and TRBJ2-7; 13 bases are a match to TRBD2. V was pared by 5 bases and J by 2 bases, with 3 bases of the junction left unmatched. The CDR3 runs to 15 residues. The germline V gene has CDR1 SGHTA and CDR2 FQGNSA. The CDR3 region is CASSVGLAGAYEQYF. CDR3 nucleotide sequence: TGTGCCAGCAGCGTCGGACTAGCGGGGGCCTACGAGCAGTACTTC.

V is TRBV2 and J is TRBJ2-7; a weak D match, TRBD1 (7 bases). From germline, CDR1 is SNHLY and CDR2 FYNNEI. There are 13 residues in the CDR3. Trimming took 6 bases from V and 3 from J, leaving 12 bases between them. CDR3 protein: CASRRDSSYEQYF. In DNA, the CDR3 is TGTGCCAGCAGGCGGGACAGTAGCTACGAGCAGTACTTC.

The J gene is TRBJ1-1, the V gene TRBV27; 7 positions match TRBD1. V gave up 8 bases and J gave up 5 bases; unmatched junction bases: 8. Germline assignment: CDR1 MNHEY and CDR2 SMNVEV (reference sequence). The CDR3 contains 13 residues. As DNA, the CDR3 is TGTGCCAGCCATCCAGGGGGACGGACTGAAGCTTTCTTT. It yields the protein CASHPGGRTEAFF.